The clone carrying this T cell receptor beta chain was observed a few times. Its antigen is as yet unknown. Measured with immunoSEQ multiplex PCR; TCRdb has only the in-frame clones, and not every one. The table has about 41,000 clones, 76% seen once. The CDR3 runs to 12 residues. Germline V gene data show CDR1 as MNHEY and CDR2 as SVGAGI. The ends were cut back, 4 bases at V and 8 bases at J, with 11 bases in the middle. Each patient experienced a relapse that followed autologous stem cell transplantation, and brentuximab vedotin exposure varied. The study recorded best responses of complete response, partial response or progressive disease. The sample comes from a study of PD-1 blockade in classical Hodgkin lymphoma. Findings of the study overall: Newly diagnosed patients were reported to start with lower TCR diversity than healthy donors. It was among complete responders that baseline diversity resembled that of newly diagnosed patients.

The sample consisted of peripheral blood mononuclear cells (PBMCs), taken at baseline. The J gene is TRBJ1-2, the V gene TRBV6-5; possible D gene TRBD1, 5 bases. The source of this sequence is a human donor with classical Hodgkin lymphoma. The CDR3: CASSSRVSGYTF. CDR3 nucleotide sequence: TGTGCCAGCAGTTCCAGGGTTAGCGGCTACACCTTC.